These 14 T cell receptor beta chains were sequenced from one sample in a study of T-cell memory formation after mild COVID-19. TCRdb recomputed calls from the 5' RACE reads with MiXCR, one row per CDR3 protein. The sample has roughly 410,000 distinct CDR3 sequences; roughly a quarter are singletons. The sample consisted of PBMCs or a T cell subset sorted from them (not recorded which). The receptors shown here come from an adult woman who had mild COVID-19 (a few samples of this study predate the infection). Cell type and time point are not known.

This clonotype was counted only a few times. This sequence joins TRBV19 and TRBJ1-6; 8 positions agree with TRBD1. Germline assignment: CDR1 LNHDA and CDR2 SQIVND (reference sequence). This CDR3 is built from 14 residues. The V segment lost 3 bases and the J segment 7 bases; nucleotides outside the gene matches: 2. The CDR3 DNA sequence: TGTGCCAGTAGTATCGGGACAGGCAATTCACCCCTCCACTTT. Protein: CASSIGTGNSPLHF.

This clonotype showed up just a few times. The V gene is TRBV12-3 or TRBV12-4, the J gene TRBJ2-1; TRBD2 matches at 8 bases. The length of the CDR3 is 15 residues. After removal of 6 bases from V and 0 bases from J, the junction contained 4 bases not matched to a gene. In nucleotides, the CDR3 is TGTGCCAGCAGGATAGCGGGAAGCTCCTACAATGAGCAGTTCTTC. Protein product: CASRIAGSSYNEQFF.

This clonotype was recorded many times. The rearrangement uses TRBV11-2 and TRBJ2-1, with 16 bases lining up with TRBD2. Germline trimming cut 5 bases from V and 7 bases from J; bases unmatched to any gene: 11. The CDR3 runs to 18 residues. From germline, CDR1 is SGHAT and CDR2 FQNNGV. The CDR3 sequence is CASSPGLAGGQYLNEQFF. Written as DNA, the CDR3 is TGTGCCAGCAGCCCGGGACTAGCGGGGGGGCAGTATCTTAATGAGCAGTTCTTC.

V gene TRBV29-1 combines with J gene TRBJ1-1; D possibly corresponds to TRBD1 (5 bases). CDR1 and CDR2 (germline): SQVTM, ANQGSEA. V lost 5 bases and J lost 6, with 19 bases in between. The CDR3 runs 14 residues. CDR3 coding DNA: TGCAGCGTTCGACCCCCAGGGATGTTGGCTGAAGCTTTCTTT. Translation: CSVRPPGMLAEAFF.

The chain has TRBV7-6 and TRBJ2-1; D is possibly TRBD2 (7 bases). Trimming removed 5 bases at V and 6 bases at J, with 26 bases between. The CDR3 extends over 18 amino acids. The germline CDR1 and CDR2 sequences are SGHVS and FNYEAQ. The CDR3 region is CASSENRGGFSGGNEQFF. CDR3 coding DNA: TGTGCCAGCAGCGAGAATAGGGGGGGCTTCTCGGGAGGCAATGAGCAGTTCTTC.

The chain is built from TRBV10-3 and TRBJ2-3; no clear D. Germline values: CDR1 ENHRY, CDR2 SYGVKD. The CDR3 has 16 residues. Trimming cost V 0 bases and J 0 bases, with 10 bases left between them. The CDR3 DNA follows: TGTGCCATCAGTGAGTCTATCCTGGTCAGCACAGATACGCAGTATTTT. It translates to CAISESILVSTDTQYF.

V and J are TRBV2 and TRBJ2-1; 7 nucleotides match TRBD2. The J segment lost 5 bases and the V segment lost 3 bases, leaving 25 bases of the junction unmatched. Germline CDR1 SNHLY, CDR2 FYNNEI. The CDR3 is made up of 21 amino acids. The CDR3: CASSDSPPRPGSSGTHNEQFF. CDR3 DNA: TGTGCCAGCAGTGATAGCCCCCCTAGGCCAGGATCAAGCGGGACTCACAATGAGCAGTTCTTC.

In its sample, this clonotype was seen a few times. The rearrangement links TRBV6-5 to TRBJ2-7, with 9 positions matching TRBD1. The CDR3 consists of 15 residues. CDR1 and CDR2 (germline): MNHEY, SVGAGI. Trimming removed 2 bases from V and 3 bases from J; junction bases left unmatched: 5. The CDR3 loop reads CASSYTRQGVYEQYF. CDR3 sequence (DNA): TGTGCCAGCAGTTACACAAGACAGGGGGTCTACGAGCAGTACTTC.

This clonotype has only a few counts. The chain uses TRBV11-3 and TRBJ2-1; 9 bases line up with TRBD2. The CDR3 sequence is 16 residues long. Germline V gene sequence: CDR1 SGHNT, CDR2 YENEEA. The ends lost 1 base at V and 4 bases at J; junction bases unmatched: 5. The CDR3 loop is CASSLANAGGYNEQFF. CDR3 DNA: TGTGCCAGCAGCTTAGCTAACGCGGGGGGGTACAATGAGCAGTTCTTC.

CDR3 sequence (DNA): TGTGCCAGCTGGGCGGGACTTGCCGTCTCTGGAAACACCATATATTTT. Its translation is CASWAGLAVSGNTIYF. V gene TRBV12-3 or TRBV12-4 combines with J gene TRBJ1-3; D might be TRBD1 (5 bases). The CDR3 consists of 16 residues. V dropped 8 bases and J dropped 0 bases, with 17 bases sitting between them.

This clonotype was detected a few times. V gene TRBV4-2 combines with J gene TRBJ1-4; D remains ambiguous. The V end was cut by 0 bases, the J end by 0 bases, with 8 bases between. CDR1 is LGHNA and CDR2 is YNFKEQ in the germline V gene. CDR3 length: 16 amino acids. CDR3 sequence: CASSQEGTATNEKLFF. The CDR3 DNA is TGTGCCAGCAGCCAAGAAGGAACGGCAACTAATGAAAAACTGTTTTTT.

The V call is TRBV6-2 or TRBV6-3, the J call TRBJ2-3; D gene unclear. V was clipped by 6 bases and J by 2 bases, with 21 bases between them. The CDR3 runs 17 residues. Germline loops: CDR1 MNHEY, CDR2 SVGEGT. The CDR3 nucleotides are TGTGCCAGCAGCCCTCGATCAGTAGGCTTCTACACAGATACGCAGTATTTT. Protein sequence: CASSPRSVGFYTDTQYF.

In its sample, this clonotype was seen a few times. The gene calls are TRBV6-5 and TRBJ1-1; maybe TRBD1 (6 bases). Germline CDR1 MNHEY, CDR2 SVGAGI. V was clipped by 2 bases and J by 1 base, with 8 bases between them. This CDR3 region has 14 residues. CDR3 coding DNA: TGTGCCAGCAGTTACGCGGGACAGAACACTGAAGCTTTCTTT. Encoded protein: CASSYAGQNTEAFF.

This chain links TRBV20-1 with TRBJ2-2, with D possibly matching TRBD1 (7 bases). Germline lookup yields CDR1 DFQATT and CDR2 SNEGSKA (reference sequence). V lost 3 bases, J lost 2 bases, and 16 bases lay in between. The CDR3 extends over 16 amino acids. CDR3 DNA: TGCAGTGCTAGGCTGGCGGGACAGCTCAACACCGGGGAGCTGTTTTTT. It yields the protein CSARLAGQLNTGELFF.